This T cell receptor (beta chain) was observed in a study of graft-versus-host responses after intestinal transplantation. Data came from immunoSEQ multiplex PCR; TCRdb stores just in-frame clones and leaves some out. Among 90,000 to 150,000 clones listed, approximately 92% were seen once. V dropped 6 bases and J dropped 5 bases, with 20 bases sitting between them. The CDR3 has 15 residues. As for this clone: What it binds is unknown.

This receptor was obtained from a human donor who received an intestinal transplant. J is TRBJ2-7 and V is TRBV23-1; D not resolved. TRBV23-1 qualifies as an ORF whose function is uncertain. This specimen was unstimulated CD4+ T cells sorted from spleen or lymph node cells, taken before intestinal transplant. CDR3 coding DNA: TGCGCCAGCAGCCCCGAAGGTCCACTCCGAAACGAGCAGTACTTC. Its protein product is CASSPEGPLRNEQYF.